The T cell receptor (beta chain) described here comes from a study of T-cell reconstitution after alpha-beta-depleted transplantation in children. This clonotype appeared many times. Per germline, CDR1 SNHLY and CDR2 FYNNEI. This CDR3 has 14 amino acids. Trimming cost V 3 bases and J 5 bases, with 13 bases left between them. Unique molecular identifiers featured in how the TCRbeta library was prepared. TCRdb re-derived calls from the PCR reads in MiXCR, one entry per CDR3 protein. The table shows a few hundred thousand distinct CDR3 sequences, with approximately 9.9% occurring only once. This chain uses TRBV2 with TRBJ1-1; the D gene is possibly TRBD1 (5 bases). This sample comprised PBMCs from the stem cell graft donor, obtained from the stem cell graft. This receptor was obtained from a human donor who donated a stem cell graft to a child with SCID. CDR3 bases: TGTGCCAGCAGTGACGGAGGGGTAGGGACTGAAGCTTTCTTT. Amino acids: CASSDGGVGTEAFF.